This TCR beta chain was found in a study of T cell responses to AZD1222 COVID-19 vaccine. Details on this clone: Its target is not known.

Notes on the study in general: Sampled repertoires all dated from after the peak T cell response. Baseline serology detected seropositivity in only 5 or 6 AZD1222 recipients. Among spike-specific TCRs, nearly half reportedly target unmutated variant regions.

After removal of 6 bases from V and 2 bases from J, the junction contained 6 bases not matched to a gene. The germline V gene encodes CDR1 SGHVS and CDR2 FNYEAQ. CDR3 length equals 16 residues. Method: immunoSEQ multiplex PCR; TCRdb's copy keeps in-frame clones and lacks some. The table includes over 120,000 clones, approximately 93% detected once. The specimen comprised peripheral blood, sampled after recovery from COVID-19. J is TRBJ2-3 and V is TRBV7-6; 12 bases match TRBD2. The receptor was derived from an adult who had recovered from COVID-19. The CDR3 sequence is CASRPTSGGPTDTQYF. CDR3 in DNA: TGTGCCAGCAGACCGACTAGCGGGGGACCCACAGATACGCAGTATTTT.